This TCR beta chain was identified during a study of control samples from healthy donors and cancer patients. Libraries were prepared by immunoSEQ multiplex PCR; TCRdb keeps only in-frame clonotypes and omits some of them. The sample yields over 150,000 clones, 96% seen once. The sequenced material came from blood. This receptor was obtained from a woman aged 25 to 39 in good health.

CDR3 bases: TGTGCCAGCAGCGCAGGGACTAGCCCTTCCGCCTACGAGCAGTACTTC. Translating it yields CASSAGTSPSAYEQYF. V is TRBV9 and J is TRBJ2-7; 9 bases align to TRBD2. Germline values: CDR1 SGDLS, CDR2 YYNGEE. Losses at the gene ends were 3 bases for V and 2 bases for J; bases not matched to a gene: 9. CDR3 length equals 16 residues.